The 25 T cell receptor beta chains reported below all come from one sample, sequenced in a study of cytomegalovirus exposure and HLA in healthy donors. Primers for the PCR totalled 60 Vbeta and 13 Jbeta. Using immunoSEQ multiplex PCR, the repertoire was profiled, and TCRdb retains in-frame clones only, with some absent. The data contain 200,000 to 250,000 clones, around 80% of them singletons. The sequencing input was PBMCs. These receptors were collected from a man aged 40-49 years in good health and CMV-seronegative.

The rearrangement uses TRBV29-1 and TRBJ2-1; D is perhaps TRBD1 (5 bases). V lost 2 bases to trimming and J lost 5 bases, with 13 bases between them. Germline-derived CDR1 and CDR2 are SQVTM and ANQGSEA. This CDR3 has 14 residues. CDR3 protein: CSVEPSPDNNEQFF. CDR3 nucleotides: TGCAGCGTTGAACCTAGTCCGGACAACAATGAGCAGTTCTTC.

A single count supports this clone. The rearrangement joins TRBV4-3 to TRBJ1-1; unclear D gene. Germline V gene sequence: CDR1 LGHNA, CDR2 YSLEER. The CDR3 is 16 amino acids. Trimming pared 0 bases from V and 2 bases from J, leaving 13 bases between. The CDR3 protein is CASSQDPFQINTEAFF. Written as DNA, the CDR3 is TGCGCCAGCAGCCAAGATCCCTTCCAGATAAACACTGAAGCTTTCTTT.

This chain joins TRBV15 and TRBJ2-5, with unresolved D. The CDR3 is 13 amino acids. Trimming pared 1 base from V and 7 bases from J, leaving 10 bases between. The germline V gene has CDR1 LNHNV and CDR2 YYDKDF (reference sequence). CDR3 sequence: CATSRVPTGTQYF. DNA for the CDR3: TGTGCCACCAGCAGAGTCCCCACCGGGACCCAGTACTTC. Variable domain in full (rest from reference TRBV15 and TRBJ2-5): DAMVIQNPRYQVTQFGKPVTLSCSQTLNHNVMYWYQQKSSQAPKLLFHYYDKDFNNEADTPDNFQSRRPNTSFCFLDIRSPGLGDTAMYLCATSRVPTGTQYFGPGTRLLVL.

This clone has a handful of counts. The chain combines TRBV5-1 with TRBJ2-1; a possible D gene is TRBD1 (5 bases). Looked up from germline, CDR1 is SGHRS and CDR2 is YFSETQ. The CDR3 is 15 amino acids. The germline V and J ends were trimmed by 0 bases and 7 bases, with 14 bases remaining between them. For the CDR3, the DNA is TGCGCCAGCAGCTTGGAGGTAGTTAAGGGGAATGAGCAGTTCTTC. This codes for CASSLEVVKGNEQFF.

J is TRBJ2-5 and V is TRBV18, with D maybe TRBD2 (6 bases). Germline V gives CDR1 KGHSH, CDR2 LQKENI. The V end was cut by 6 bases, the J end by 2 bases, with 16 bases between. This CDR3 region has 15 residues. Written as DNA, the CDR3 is TGTGCCAGCTCTCGGCGGGACGGAACACAAGAGACCCAGTACTTC. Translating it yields CASSRRDGTQETQYF.

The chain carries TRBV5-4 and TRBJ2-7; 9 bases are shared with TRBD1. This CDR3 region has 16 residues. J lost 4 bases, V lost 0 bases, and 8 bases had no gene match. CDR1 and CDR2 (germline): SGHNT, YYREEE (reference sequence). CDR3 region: CASSLERDRELYEQYF. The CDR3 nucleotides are TGTGCCAGCAGCTTGGAAAGGGACAGGGAATTATACGAGCAGTACTTC.

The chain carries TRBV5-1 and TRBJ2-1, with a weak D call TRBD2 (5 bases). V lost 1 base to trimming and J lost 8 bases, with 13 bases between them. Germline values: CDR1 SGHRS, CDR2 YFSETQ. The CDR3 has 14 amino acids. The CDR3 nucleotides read TGCGCCAGCAGCTTGATCGGAATAGCGTATGAGCAGTTCTTC. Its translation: CASSLIGIAYEQFF.

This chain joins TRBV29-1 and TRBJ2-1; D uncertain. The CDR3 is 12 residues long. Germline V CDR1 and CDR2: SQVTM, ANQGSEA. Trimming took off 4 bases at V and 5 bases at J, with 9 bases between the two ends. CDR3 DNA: TGCAGCGTTGGTCTTAGCAACAATGAGCAGTTCTTC. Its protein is CSVGLSNNEQFF.

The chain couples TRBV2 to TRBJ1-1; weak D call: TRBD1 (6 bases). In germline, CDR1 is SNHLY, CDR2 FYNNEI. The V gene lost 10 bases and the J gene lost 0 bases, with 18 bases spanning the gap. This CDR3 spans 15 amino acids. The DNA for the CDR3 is TGTGCCACCGAGGGACATCCGATCATGAACACTGAAGCTTTCTTT. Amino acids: CATEGHPIMNTEAFF.

This chain's CDR3 is CATSRDQSGGTEAFF. The CDR3 nucleotides read TGTGCCACCAGCAGAGATCAGTCCGGGGGCACTGAAGCTTTCTTT. The chain recombines TRBV15 with TRBJ1-1; TRBD1 is a possible D gene (5 bases). V lost 0 bases and J 4 bases, leaving 12 bases between the germline ends. This CDR3 is 15 amino acids long. Germline assignment: CDR1 LNHNV and CDR2 YYDKDF (reference sequence). Using reference TRBV15 and TRBJ1-1 for the parts outside the CDR3, the full variable domain is DAMVIQNPRYQVTQFGKPVTLSCSQTLNHNVMYWYQQKSSQAPKLLFHYYDKDFNNEADTPDNFQSRRPNTSFCFLDIRSPGLGDTAMYLCATSRDQSGGTEAFFGQGTRLTVV.

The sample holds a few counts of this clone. The CDR3 loop reads CASSLGGPSSSTDTQYF. The DNA for the CDR3 is TGTGCCAGCAGCTTGGGGGGCCCCAGCTCTAGCACAGATACGCAGTATTTT. The chain carries TRBV5-4 and TRBJ2-3; weak D call: TRBD1 (5 bases). V gave up 0 bases and J gave up 0 bases, with 14 bases separating them. CDR1 SGHNT and CDR2 YYREEE come from the germline V gene (reference sequence). The CDR3 contains 17 residues.

The CDR3 is CAWRVRQGTRKTEAFF. The CDR3 region has the DNA TGTGCCTGGAGAGTGAGACAGGGGACAAGGAAAACTGAAGCTTTCTTT. This chain uses TRBV30 with TRBJ1-1, with 8 positions matching TRBD1. This CDR3 spans 16 amino acids. Germline V CDR1 and CDR2: GTSNPN, SVGIG (reference sequence). After removal of 3 bases from V and 5 bases from J, the junction contained 14 bases not matched to a gene.

This chain's CDR3 is CASSSQDNQPQHF. Here the CDR3 DNA reads TGTGCCAGCAGCTCACAGGACAATCAGCCCCAGCATTTT. V is TRBV7-9 and J is TRBJ1-5; tentatively, D is TRBD1 (5 bases). Germline V gene lookup returns CDR1 SEHNR and CDR2 FQNEAQ (reference sequence). The CDR3 contains 13 residues. The V end was cut by 4 bases, the J end by 3 bases, with 7 bases between.

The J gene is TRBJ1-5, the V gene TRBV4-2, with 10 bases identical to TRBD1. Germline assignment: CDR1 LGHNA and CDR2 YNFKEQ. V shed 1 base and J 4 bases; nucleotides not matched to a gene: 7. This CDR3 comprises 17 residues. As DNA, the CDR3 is TGTGCCAGCAGCCAAGGAGGGGGACAGGGGAATAATCAGCCCCAGCATTTT. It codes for CASSQGGGQGNNQPQHF.

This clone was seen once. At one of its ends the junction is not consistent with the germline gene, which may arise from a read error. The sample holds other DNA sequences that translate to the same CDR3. In DNA, the CDR3 is TGTGCCAGCAGAAGACAGGGGGCGCGGACTGAGGCTTTCTTT. It yields the protein CASRRQGARTEAFF. The chain recombines TRBV28 with TRBJ1-1, with TRBD1 matching 10 bases. CDR3 length: 14 residues. Looked up from germline, CDR1 is MDHEN and CDR2 is SYDVKM.

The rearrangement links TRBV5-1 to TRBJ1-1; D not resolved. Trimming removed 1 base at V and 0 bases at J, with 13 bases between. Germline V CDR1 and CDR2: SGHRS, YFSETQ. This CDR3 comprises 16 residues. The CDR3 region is CASSLQAAGVNTEAFF. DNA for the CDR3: TGCGCCAGCAGCTTGCAGGCCGCAGGCGTGAACACTGAAGCTTTCTTT.

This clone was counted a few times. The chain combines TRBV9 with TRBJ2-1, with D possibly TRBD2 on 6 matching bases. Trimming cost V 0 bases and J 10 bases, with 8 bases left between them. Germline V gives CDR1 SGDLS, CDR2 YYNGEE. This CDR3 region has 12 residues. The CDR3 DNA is TGTGCCAGCAGCGTAGGTGGGGGGGAGCAGTTCTTC. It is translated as CASSVGGGEQFF.

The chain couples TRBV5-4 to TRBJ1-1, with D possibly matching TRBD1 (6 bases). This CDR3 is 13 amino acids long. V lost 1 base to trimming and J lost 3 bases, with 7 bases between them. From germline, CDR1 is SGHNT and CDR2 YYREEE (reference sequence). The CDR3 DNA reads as TGTGCCAGCAGCTTGTACAGGGACACTGAAGCTTTCTTT. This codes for CASSLYRDTEAFF.

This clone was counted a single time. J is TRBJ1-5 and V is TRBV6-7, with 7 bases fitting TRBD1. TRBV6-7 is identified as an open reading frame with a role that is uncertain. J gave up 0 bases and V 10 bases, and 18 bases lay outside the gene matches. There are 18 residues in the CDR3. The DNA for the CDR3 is TGTGCCACACCATCCGGGACAGCTATAGGGGTTAGCAATCAGCCCCAGCATTTT. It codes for CATPSGTAIGVSNQPQHF.

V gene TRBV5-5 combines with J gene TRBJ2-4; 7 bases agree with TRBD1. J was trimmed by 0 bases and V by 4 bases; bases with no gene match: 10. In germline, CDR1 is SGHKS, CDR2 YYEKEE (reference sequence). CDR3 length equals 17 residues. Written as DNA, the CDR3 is TGTGCCAGCAGCGTAACAGGGGTCCCTTTAGCCAAAAACATTCAGTACTTC. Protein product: CASSVTGVPLAKNIQYF.

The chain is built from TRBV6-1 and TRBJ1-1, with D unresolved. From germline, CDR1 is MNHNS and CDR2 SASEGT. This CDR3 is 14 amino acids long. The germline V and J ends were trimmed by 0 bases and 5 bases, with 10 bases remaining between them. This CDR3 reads CASSEATRGTEAFF. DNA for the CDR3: TGTGCCAGCAGTGAAGCAACCAGAGGAACTGAAGCTTTCTTT.

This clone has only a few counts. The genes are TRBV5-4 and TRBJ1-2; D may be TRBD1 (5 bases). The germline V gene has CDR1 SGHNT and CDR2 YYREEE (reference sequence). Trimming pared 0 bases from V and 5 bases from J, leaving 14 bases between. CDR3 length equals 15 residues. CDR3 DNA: TGTGCCAGCAGCTTGGCCGGTGGGGGGGGATATGGCTACACCTTC. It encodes CASSLAGGGGYGYTF.

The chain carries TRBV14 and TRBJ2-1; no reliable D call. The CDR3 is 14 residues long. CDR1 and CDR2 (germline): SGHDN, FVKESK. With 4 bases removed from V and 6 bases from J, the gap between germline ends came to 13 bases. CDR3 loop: CASSPLGPGNEQFF. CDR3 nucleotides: TGTGCCAGCAGCCCCCTTGGCCCGGGCAATGAGCAGTTCTTC. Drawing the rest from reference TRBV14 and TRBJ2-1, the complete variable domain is EAGVTQFPSHSVIEKGQTVTLRCDPISGHDNLYWYRRVMGKEIKFLLHFVKESKQDESGMPNNRFLAERTGGTYSTLKVQPAELEDSGVYFCASSPLGPGNEQFFGPGTRLTVL.

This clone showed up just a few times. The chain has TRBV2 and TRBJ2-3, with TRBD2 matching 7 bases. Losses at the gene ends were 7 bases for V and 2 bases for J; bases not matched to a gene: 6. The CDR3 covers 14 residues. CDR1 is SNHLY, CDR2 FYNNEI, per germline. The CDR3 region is CASNEGGITDTQYF. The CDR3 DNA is TGTGCCAGCAACGAGGGAGGGATCACAGATACGCAGTATTTT.

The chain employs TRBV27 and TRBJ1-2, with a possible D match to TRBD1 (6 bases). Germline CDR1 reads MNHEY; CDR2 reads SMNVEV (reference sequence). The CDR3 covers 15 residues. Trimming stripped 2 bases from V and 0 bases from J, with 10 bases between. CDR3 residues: CASSLRDTSNYGYTF. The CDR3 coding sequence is TGTGCCAGCAGTTTAAGGGACACTTCTAACTATGGCTACACCTTC.